Listed below are T cell receptor beta chains from one sample, sequenced in a study of cytomegalovirus exposure and HLA in healthy donors. Sequenced by immunoSEQ multiplex PCR; TCRdb stores in-frame clones only, minus some. The sample contains around 200,000 clones, around 81% of which appear only once. Sequencing was performed on PBMCs. These receptors were obtained from a woman aged 18-29 years in good health and CMV-seropositive. The CDR3 runs from the conserved cysteine through the conserved F or W. The order of the fields is J gene, V gene, D gene, clone size, CDR3 length, CDR3 DNA, CDR3 protein. A D gene is named only where the DNA matches it firmly. Some rows have no size entry. The others give once, few or many, or a class for an expanded clone.

j_gene: TRBJ1-6
v_gene: TRBV28
d_gene: TRBD1
abundance: .
len: 15
CDR3nt: TGTGCCAGCAGTTACCCCGGACAGGGGGCAGGACCCCTCCACTTT
CDR3aa: CASSYPGQGAGPLHF

j_gene: TRBJ1-6
v_gene: TRBV27
d_gene: TRBD1
abundance: .
len: 16
CDR3nt: TGTGCCAGCCGCACCCGGGCGGCAGGGGGCAGACCACCCCTCCACTTT
CDR3aa: CASRTRAAGGRPPLHF

j_gene: TRBJ2-6
v_gene: TRBV18
d_gene: .
abundance: .
len: 15
CDR3nt: TGTGCCAGCTCACCAGCGGGGGCCGGGGCCAACGTCCTGACTTTC
CDR3aa: CASSPAGAGANVLTF

j_gene: TRBJ1-2
v_gene: TRBV10-2
d_gene: TRBD1
abundance: .
len: 18
CDR3nt: TGCGCCAGCAGTTCCTCCGGGACAGGGGGCCTAGCGAACTATGGCTACACCTTC
CDR3aa: CASSSSGTGGLANYGYTF

j_gene: TRBJ2-2
v_gene: TRBV5-4
d_gene: TRBD2
abundance: .
len: 16
CDR3nt: TGTGCCAGCAGCTACAGTAGCGGGGGGGCCTCCGGGGAGCTGTTTTTT
CDR3aa: CASSYSSGGASGELFF

j_gene: TRBJ1-5
v_gene: TRBV19
d_gene: .
abundance: .
len: 15
CDR3nt: TGTGCCAGTAGAATCCGACAGATGAGCAATCAGCCCCAGCATTTT
CDR3aa: CASRIRQMSNQPQHF

j_gene: TRBJ1-1
v_gene: TRBV2
d_gene: TRBD1
abundance: .
len: 14
CDR3nt: TGTGCCAGCAAGGGGACAGTTAAGAACACTGAAGCTTTCTTT
CDR3aa: CASKGTVKNTEAFF

j_gene: TRBJ2-1
v_gene: TRBV10-3
d_gene: .
abundance: .
len: 11
CDR3nt: TGTGCCATCAGGGCAGGCAATGAGCAGTTCTTC
CDR3aa: CAIRAGNEQFF

j_gene: TRBJ1-3
v_gene: TRBV6-1
d_gene: .
abundance: .
len: 16
CDR3nt: TGTGCCAGCAGTGTTATGGGGCCGAACTCTGGAAACACCATATATTTT
CDR3aa: CASSVMGPNSGNTIYF

j_gene: TRBJ2-7
v_gene: TRBV9
d_gene: .
abundance: .
len: 15
CDR3nt: TGTGCCAGCAGCCCGGGGCGCGGGGCTCGGGAGGAGCAGTACTTC
CDR3aa: CASSPGRGAREEQYF

j_gene: TRBJ2-7
v_gene: TRBV11-2
d_gene: .
abundance: .
len: 16
CDR3nt: TGTGCCAGCAGCCCATCATGGCAGGTCAGTTCGTACGAGCAGTACTTC
CDR3aa: CASSPSWQVSSYEQYF

j_gene: TRBJ1-2
v_gene: TRBV19
d_gene: .
abundance: .
len: 14
CDR3nt: TGTGCCAGTAGTATAGCCCAGGGGAACTATGGCTACACCTTC
CDR3aa: CASSIAQGNYGYTF

j_gene: TRBJ1-5
v_gene: TRBV9
d_gene: TRBD1
abundance: .
len: 15
CDR3nt: TGTGCCAGCAGCCCTACAGGGGGCGCCGATCAGCCCCAGCATTTT
CDR3aa: CASSPTGGADQPQHF

j_gene: TRBJ2-7
v_gene: TRBV2
d_gene: .
abundance: .
len: 13
CDR3nt: TGTGCCAGCAAGGGGGACGGCCCCTACAAGCAGTACTTC
CDR3aa: CASKGDGPYKQYF

j_gene: TRBJ1-4
v_gene: TRBV7-2
d_gene: .
abundance: .
len: 14
CDR3nt: TGTGCCAGCAGCTTGGGGCAGGGAGGCGAAAAACTGTTTTTT
CDR3aa: CASSLGQGGEKLFF

j_gene: TRBJ2-7
v_gene: TRBV4-2
d_gene: TRBD2
abundance: .
len: 15
CDR3nt: TGTGCCAGCAGCCCGGGCCCTGGGGTGACTAGCGCGCAGTACTTC
CDR3aa: CASSPGPGVTSAQYF

j_gene: TRBJ1-2
v_gene: TRBV29-1
d_gene: .
abundance: .
len: 12
CDR3nt: TGCAGCGTTGCGTCGGAGGCTCGCGGCTACACCTTC
CDR3aa: CSVASEARGYTF

j_gene: TRBJ2-1
v_gene: TRBV9
d_gene: TRBD2
abundance: .
len: 14
CDR3nt: TGTGCCACCAGGCGGGGGGGCCGATACAATGAGCAGTTCTTC
CDR3aa: CATRRGGRYNEQFF

j_gene: TRBJ2-4
v_gene: TRBV5-1
d_gene: .
abundance: .
len: 14
CDR3nt: TGCGCCAGCAGCTTGGACAGGGCCAAAAACATTCAGTACTTC
CDR3aa: CASSLDRAKNIQYF

j_gene: TRBJ1-2
v_gene: TRBV2
d_gene: TRBD1
abundance: .
len: 16
CDR3nt: TGTGCCAGCCCCGGAAAGCCTACAGGGGGCGGAGGTGGCTACACCTTC
CDR3aa: CASPGKPTGGGGGYTF

j_gene: TRBJ1-1
v_gene: TRBV7-9
d_gene: .
abundance: few
len: 14
CDR3nt: TGTGCCAGCAGCCTTGACACACCGAACACTGAAGCTTTCTTT
CDR3aa: CASSLDTPNTEAFF

j_gene: TRBJ2-7
v_gene: TRBV19
d_gene: .
abundance: .
len: 14
CDR3nt: TGTGCCAGCCAGGGTGTTGGTGGGATTGGGGAGCAGTACTTC
CDR3aa: CASQGVGGIGEQYF

j_gene: TRBJ2-7
v_gene: TRBV4-1
d_gene: .
abundance: once
len: 16
CDR3nt: TGCGCCAGCAGCCCCGGACAGACCAACCGGTACTACGAGCAGTACTTC
CDR3aa: CASSPGQTNRYYEQYF

j_gene: TRBJ2-5
v_gene: TRBV30
d_gene: TRBD1
abundance: once
len: 16
CDR3nt: TGTGCCTTACATTTTCCGGGACAGGCGAACCAAGAGACCCAGTACTTC
CDR3aa: CALHFPGQANQETQYF

j_gene: TRBJ2-5
v_gene: TRBV5-1
d_gene: .
abundance: few
len: 15
CDR3nt: TGCGCCAGCAGCGGGACTGGGGGTTACGGAGAGACCCAGTACTTC
CDR3aa: CASSGTGGYGETQYF

j_gene: TRBJ2-7
v_gene: TRBV18
d_gene: TRBD1
abundance: few
len: 14
CDR3nt: TGTGCCAGCTCACCAACGGGACAGACCTACGAGCAGTACTTC
CDR3aa: CASSPTGQTYEQYF

j_gene: TRBJ1-1
v_gene: TRBV6-6
d_gene: TRBD1
abundance: .
len: 15
CDR3nt: TGTGCCAGCAGTATACCGACAGGGCGGGTCACTGAAGCTTTCTTT
CDR3aa: CASSIPTGRVTEAFF

j_gene: TRBJ1-1
v_gene: TRBV5-6
d_gene: .
abundance: once
len: 16
CDR3nt: TGTGCCAGCAGGAACTTCGGCGGGGGGTCGGACACTGAAGCTTTCTTT
CDR3aa: CASRNFGGGSDTEAFF

j_gene: TRBJ2-7
v_gene: TRBV2
d_gene: TRBD1
abundance: .
len: 13
CDR3nt: TGTGCCAGCAGTGAGGGGACAGGGGGCGAGCAGTACTTC
CDR3aa: CASSEGTGGEQYF

j_gene: TRBJ1-2
v_gene: TRBV7-9
d_gene: .
abundance: once
len: 15
CDR3nt: TGTGCCAGCAGCTTAGGAGGGATGGGCTACTATGGCTACACCTTC
CDR3aa: CASSLGGMGYYGYTF

j_gene: TRBJ1-6
v_gene: TRBV5-4
d_gene: TRBD1
abundance: .
len: 15
CDR3nt: TGTGCCAGCAGCTCCACACAGGGGGTGGATTCACCCCTCCACTTT
CDR3aa: CASSSTQGVDSPLHF

j_gene: TRBJ2-5
v_gene: TRBV6-1
d_gene: TRBD2
abundance: .
len: 16
CDR3nt: TGTGCCAGCAGTGCGGGCAGCGGGGGGACACAAGAGACCCAGTACTTC
CDR3aa: CASSAGSGGTQETQYF

j_gene: TRBJ2-7
v_gene: TRBV4-1
d_gene: .
abundance: .
len: 16
CDR3nt: TGCGCCAGCAGCCAAGATGGGGGGGCCCTCTCCTACGAGCAGTACTTC
CDR3aa: CASSQDGGALSYEQYF

j_gene: TRBJ2-3
v_gene: TRBV5-1
d_gene: TRBD1
abundance: .
len: 14
CDR3nt: TGCGCCAGCAGCCGACAGGGTTTGATCGATACGCAGTATTTT
CDR3aa: CASSRQGLIDTQYF

j_gene: TRBJ2-3
v_gene: TRBV14
d_gene: TRBD2
abundance: .
len: 15
CDR3nt: TGTGCCAGCAGCCAAAGCGGGGCAAGCACAGATACGCAGTATTTT
CDR3aa: CASSQSGASTDTQYF

j_gene: TRBJ2-4
v_gene: TRBV6-5
d_gene: .
abundance: .
len: 13
CDR3nt: TGTGCCAGCGCCCGCACAGGGTACAACATTCAGTACTTC
CDR3aa: CASARTGYNIQYF

j_gene: TRBJ1-1
v_gene: TRBV6-1
d_gene: .
abundance: .
len: 14
CDR3nt: TGTGCCAGCAGTGAACCGGGGCGGGGAGATGAAGCTTTCTTT
CDR3aa: CASSEPGRGDEAFF

j_gene: TRBJ1-2
v_gene: TRBV14
d_gene: .
abundance: .
len: 14
CDR3nt: TGTGCCAGCAGCCAACTAACACAGGGTATCGGCTACACCTTC
CDR3aa: CASSQLTQGIGYTF

j_gene: TRBJ2-1
v_gene: TRBV29-1
d_gene: .
abundance: .
len: 14
CDR3nt: TGCAGCGTTGATCGTCGGGGAATATACAATGAGCAGTTCTTC
CDR3aa: CSVDRRGIYNEQFF

j_gene: TRBJ2-1
v_gene: TRBV19
d_gene: TRBD1
abundance: few
len: 17
CDR3nt: TGTGCCAGTAGTGGTATCCCGGGACAGGGGGGATACAATGAGCAGTTCTTC
CDR3aa: CASSGIPGQGGYNEQFF

j_gene: TRBJ1-1
v_gene: TRBV9
d_gene: .
abundance: .
len: 15
CDR3nt: TGTGCCAGCAGCGTAGCGGGGGGAAGGAATACTGAAGCTTTCTTT
CDR3aa: CASSVAGGRNTEAFF

j_gene: TRBJ2-4
v_gene: TRBV4-2
d_gene: TRBD1
abundance: once
len: 19
CDR3nt: TGTGCCAGCAGCCAAGATGAGTATTCGGGACAGCTAGCCAAAAACATTCAGTACTTC
CDR3aa: CASSQDEYSGQLAKNIQYF

j_gene: TRBJ1-5
v_gene: TRBV7-8
d_gene: TRBD1
abundance: once
len: 14
CDR3nt: TGTGCCAGCAGCCCAGGGGGCCACAATCAGCCCCAGCATTTT
CDR3aa: CASSPGGHNQPQHF

j_gene: TRBJ1-1
v_gene: TRBV7-9
d_gene: .
abundance: .
len: 13
CDR3nt: TGTGCCAGCAGCTTAAATCCTCGGACTGAAGCTTTCTTT
CDR3aa: CASSLNPRTEAFF

j_gene: TRBJ1-1
v_gene: TRBV5-1
d_gene: TRBD1
abundance: .
len: 14
CDR3nt: TGCGCCAGCAGCTTGGGCACAGGGGGCACTGAAGCTTTCTTT
CDR3aa: CASSLGTGGTEAFF

j_gene: TRBJ1-2
v_gene: TRBV7-8
d_gene: .
abundance: .
len: 14
CDR3nt: TGTGCCAGCAGCCCCAGGGGAAGGTTCCGTGGCTACACCTTC
CDR3aa: CASSPRGRFRGYTF